This is a list of T cell receptor beta chains from one sample in a study of blood T cell repertoires in COVID-19. Clones were sequenced by immunoSEQ multiplex PCR, and TCRdb holds only the in-frame ones, with some missing. Of 43,000 or so clones in the sample, around 80% were seen once. The sequencing sample was made of peripheral blood. The source of these receptors is a woman aged 80 or over with acute or convalescent COVID-19. CDR3s include the opening cysteine and the closing phenylalanine or tryptophan. D genes are given only for firm matches. Expanded clones are given a class, and other clones once, few, many or no size at all.

D gene: .
J gene: TRBJ1-5
clone size: .
V gene: TRBV7-9
CDR3 DNA: TGTGCCAGCAGCTTAGTAAATCAGCCCCAGCATTTT
CDR3 protein: CASSLVNQPQHF

D gene: TRBD1
J gene: TRBJ1-2
clone size: .
V gene: TRBV5-1
CDR3 DNA: TGCGCCAGCAACACCGGGACAGGTTTATATGGCTACACCTTC
CDR3 protein: CASNTGTGLYGYTF

D gene: TRBD2
J gene: TRBJ2-1
clone size: .
V gene: TRBV2
CDR3 DNA: TGTGCCAGCAGAGGGGGACTAGCGGGGGTTTGGTTCTTC
CDR3 protein: CASRGGLAGVWFF

D gene: .
J gene: TRBJ2-5
clone size: .
V gene: TRBV7-9
CDR3 DNA: TGTGCCAGCAGCTCACCCGGAGAGATACAAGAGACCCAGTACTTC
CDR3 protein: CASSSPGEIQETQYF

D gene: .
J gene: TRBJ2-1
clone size: .
V gene: TRBV11-2
CDR3 DNA: TGTGCCAGCAGCTTAGAGAGACAGCGCTACAATGAGCAGTTCTTC
CDR3 protein: CASSLERQRYNEQFF

D gene: .
J gene: TRBJ1-2
clone size: .
V gene: TRBV2
CDR3 DNA: TGTGCCAGCAGTGTATCTCGACTAGTCTATGGCTACACCTTC
CDR3 protein: CASSVSRLVYGYTF

D gene: TRBD2
J gene: TRBJ2-3
clone size: once
V gene: TRBV18
CDR3 DNA: TGTGCCAGCTCCCCCAGACTAGCGGGGGGTTCCACAGATACGCAGTATTTT
CDR3 protein: CASSPRLAGGSTDTQYF

D gene: TRBD1
J gene: TRBJ2-5
clone size: few
V gene: TRBV28
CDR3 DNA: TGTGCCAGCAGGATCACAGGGGTTCAAGGGGTCAATCAAGAGACCCAGTACTTC
CDR3 protein: CASRITGVQGVNQETQYF

D gene: .
J gene: TRBJ1-1
clone size: .
V gene: TRBV7-9
CDR3 DNA: TGTGCCAGCAGCGCGGGGGGGTATAACACTGAAGCTTTCTTT
CDR3 protein: CASSAGGYNTEAFF

D gene: TRBD1
J gene: TRBJ2-1
clone size: .
V gene: TRBV6-6
CDR3 DNA: TGTGCCAGCAGTTACTCAAAGACAGGGGACAATGAGCAGTTCTTC
CDR3 protein: CASSYSKTGDNEQFF

D gene: .
J gene: TRBJ1-5
clone size: once
V gene: TRBV4-2
CDR3 DNA: TGTGCCAGCAGCCAAGATAAGACAGATGATCAGCCCCAGCATTTT
CDR3 protein: CASSQDKTDDQPQHF

D gene: .
J gene: TRBJ1-2
clone size: .
V gene: TRBV6-5
CDR3 DNA: TGTGCCAGCAGACCGGACATAGGGAATGGCTACACCTTC
CDR3 protein: CASRPDIGNGYTF

D gene: TRBD1
J gene: TRBJ1-1
clone size: .
V gene: TRBV12-5
CDR3 DNA: TGTGCTAGTGGTTTTGGTGGGACAGGGAGGCTCCGCCTACGTGAAGCTTTCTTT
CDR3 protein: CASGFGGTGRLRLREAFF

D gene: .
J gene: TRBJ1-2
clone size: once
V gene: TRBV5-1
CDR3 DNA: TGCGCCAGCAGCTTGGGGGTGTGGGGCTACGATGGCTACACCTTC
CDR3 protein: CASSLGVWGYDGYTF

D gene: .
J gene: TRBJ1-4
clone size: once
V gene: TRBV7-2
CDR3 DNA: TGTGCCAGCAGCTTAGATGTTTGGGCAGGAGGTGAAAAACTGTTTTTT
CDR3 protein: CASSLDVWAGGEKLFF

D gene: .
J gene: TRBJ2-1
clone size: .
V gene: TRBV9
CDR3 DNA: TGTGCCAGCAGTACCAACAGGCCTCCCGGCAATGAGCAGTTCTTC
CDR3 protein: CASSTNRPPGNEQFF

D gene: .
J gene: TRBJ2-7
clone size: .
V gene: TRBV18
CDR3 DNA: TGTGCCAGCACGCAGGGGGGAAGCTACGAGCAGTACTTC
CDR3 protein: CASTQGGSYEQYF

D gene: .
J gene: TRBJ1-1
clone size: once
V gene: TRBV5-5
CDR3 DNA: TGTGCCAGCAGCTCATCGGTGCGCACTGAAGCTTTCTTT
CDR3 protein: CASSSSVRTEAFF

D gene: .
J gene: TRBJ1-1
clone size: .
V gene: TRBV28
CDR3 DNA: TGTGCCAGCAGTTTTTTTGGTAAGGGGACTTCGAACACTGAAGCTTTCTTT
CDR3 protein: CASSFFGKGTSNTEAFF

D gene: TRBD2
J gene: TRBJ2-3
clone size: once
V gene: TRBV7-2
CDR3 DNA: TGTGCCAGCAGCTTATTCGGTAGCGGGAGCACAGATACGCAGTATTTT
CDR3 protein: CASSLFGSGSTDTQYF

D gene: .
J gene: TRBJ1-1
clone size: few
V gene: TRBV3-1/TRBV3-2
CDR3 DNA: TGTGCCAGCAGCCCGCACTCATCGCGCAACACTGAAGCTTTCTTT
CDR3 protein: CASSPHSSRNTEAFF

D gene: TRBD1
J gene: TRBJ1-2
clone size: few
V gene: TRBV6-5
CDR3 DNA: TGTGCCAGCAGTTACTCGACAGGGGTATGGGGCTACACCTTC
CDR3 protein: CASSYSTGVWGYTF

D gene: .
J gene: TRBJ1-1
clone size: .
V gene: TRBV29-1
CDR3 DNA: TGCAGCGTTGAAGTGGGCAGGTCTGAAGCTTTCTTT
CDR3 protein: CSVEVGRSEAFF

D gene: TRBD2
J gene: TRBJ2-3
clone size: .
V gene: TRBV9
CDR3 DNA: TGTGCCAGCAGCGTAGGCCTAGCGGGGGGCACAGATACGCAGTATTTT
CDR3 protein: CASSVGLAGGTDTQYF

D gene: .
J gene: TRBJ1-2
clone size: .
V gene: TRBV11-2
CDR3 DNA: TGTGCCAGCAGCTCGGACAGAGCTAACTATGGCTACACCTTC
CDR3 protein: CASSSDRANYGYTF

D gene: .
J gene: TRBJ1-1
clone size: .
V gene: TRBV6-4
CDR3 DNA: TGTGCCAGCAGTGACTCCGGCGATACGACAGACACAGATAGAGACACTGAAGCTTTCTTT
CDR3 protein: CASSDSGDTTDTDRDTEAFF